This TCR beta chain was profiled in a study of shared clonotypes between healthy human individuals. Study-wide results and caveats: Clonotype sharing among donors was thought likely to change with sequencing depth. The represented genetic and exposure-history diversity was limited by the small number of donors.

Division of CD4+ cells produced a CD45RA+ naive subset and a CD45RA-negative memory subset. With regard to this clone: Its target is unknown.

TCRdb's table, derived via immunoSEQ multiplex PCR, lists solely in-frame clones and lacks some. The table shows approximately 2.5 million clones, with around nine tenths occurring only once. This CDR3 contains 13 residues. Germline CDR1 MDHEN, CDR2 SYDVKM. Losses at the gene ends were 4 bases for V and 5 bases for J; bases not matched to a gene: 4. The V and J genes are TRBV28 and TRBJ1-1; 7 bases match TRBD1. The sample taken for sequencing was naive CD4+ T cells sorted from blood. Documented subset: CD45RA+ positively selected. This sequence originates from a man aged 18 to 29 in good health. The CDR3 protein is CASSYPGGTEAFF. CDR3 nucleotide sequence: TGTGCCAGCAGTTATCCAGGGGGGACTGAAGCTTTCTTT.